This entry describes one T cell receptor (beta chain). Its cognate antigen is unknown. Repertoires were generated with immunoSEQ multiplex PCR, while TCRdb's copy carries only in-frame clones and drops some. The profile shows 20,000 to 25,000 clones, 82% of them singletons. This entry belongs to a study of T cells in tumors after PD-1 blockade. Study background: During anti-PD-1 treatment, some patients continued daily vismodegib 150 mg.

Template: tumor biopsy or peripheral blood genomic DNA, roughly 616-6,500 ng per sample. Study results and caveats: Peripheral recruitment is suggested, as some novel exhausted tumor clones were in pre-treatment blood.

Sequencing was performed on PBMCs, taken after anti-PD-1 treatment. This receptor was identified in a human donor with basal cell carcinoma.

The chain's CDR3 is CASSGGAGSVGELFF. In DNA, the CDR3 is TGTGCCAGCAGCGGGGGGGCAGGGTCGGTCGGGGAGCTGTTTTTT. The chain is built from TRBV6-6 and TRBJ2-2, with 8 bases matching TRBD2. The trim removed 6 bases at V and 7 bases at J, leaving 10 bases unmatched. The CDR3 has 15 amino acids. Germline V gene data show CDR1 as MNHNY and CDR2 as SVGAGI (reference sequence).